The following is a T cell receptor (beta chain) sequence with its context. CDR1 and CDR2 (germline): MDHEN, SYDVKM. This CDR3 is 12 amino acids long. Trimming pared 10 bases from V and 5 bases from J, leaving 12 bases between. The authors' processing: Reference gene primers were amplified, and this amplification served to estimate nucleated cell counts. Only in-frame clones appear in the TCRdb table, and some are missing; sequencing was by immunoSEQ multiplex PCR. The V and J calls and clone size are taken from that table; D and trimming were inferred from the DNA. The repertoire holds around 150,000 clones, with around 86% as singletons. This record comes from a study of blood T cell repertoires in COVID-19. Study-level background: COVID-19 samples from acute and convalescent phases originated in the United States, Italy and Spain. PBMCs, B-cell-depleted T cells, or T cells provided the cDNA or gDNA that made up the material.

The chain employs TRBV28 and TRBJ1-5; D not resolved. The TCR sequence derives from a woman in her fifties or sixties with active or convalescent COVID-19. The material sequenced was peripheral blood. The CDR3 region has the DNA TGTGCCACTAGGCTCGGGGATCAGCCCCAGCATTTT. Translation gives CATRLGDQPQHF.